This entry lists 23 T cell receptor beta chains sequenced from one sample in a study of T cells in localized non-small cell lung cancer. This table comes from immunoSEQ multiplex PCR, and its TCRdb copy is limited to in-frame clones, with some not included. This table holds more than 45,000 clones, approximately 83% found once. The sample here was peripheral blood mononuclear cells, taken before any cancer treatment. These receptors came from a man aged 40 to 70 with stage III lung adenocarcinoma.

The chain joins TRBV7-2 to TRBJ1-4; TRBD1 aligns across 7 bases. V gave up 5 bases and J gave up 5 bases; unmatched junction bases: 5. CDR1 and CDR2 from the germline V gene are SGHTA and FQGNSA. CDR3 length: 14 residues. Written as DNA, the CDR3 is TGTGCCAGCAGCACCGGGACAGTGAATGAAAAACTGTTTTTT. Translation gives CASSTGTVNEKLFF.

CDR3 loop: CASSLNPYEVNYGYTF. In DNA, the CDR3 is TGTGCCAGCAGCTTAAATCCCTATGAGGTTAACTATGGCTACACCTTC. The rearrangement links TRBV7-6 to TRBJ1-2; D is unresolved. This CDR3 contains 16 residues. The V gene lost 2 bases and the J gene lost 1 base, with 14 bases spanning the gap. Germline values: CDR1 SGHVS, CDR2 FNYEAQ.

The chain couples TRBV7-2 to TRBJ1-1; 8 positions agree with TRBD1. CDR3 length equals 15 residues. V gave up 0 bases and J gave up 4 bases; unmatched junction bases: 4. Germline V gene sequence: CDR1 SGHTA, CDR2 FQGNSA. The CDR3, as DNA: TGTGCCAGCAGCTTAGCCCCAACAGGGGGCACTGAAGCTTTCTTT. It is translated as CASSLAPTGGTEAFF.

V usage is TRBV4-3 and J usage is TRBJ1-4; TRBD1 might be the D (5 bases). The ends were cut back, 2 bases at V and 4 bases at J, with 8 bases in the middle. CDR1 LGHNA and CDR2 YSLEER come from the germline V gene. The CDR3 covers 14 residues. The CDR3 nucleotides read TGCGCCAGCAGCCAAACTGGGGGTAATGAAAAACTGTTTTTT. Translation: CASSQTGGNEKLFF.

The chain is built from TRBV6-1 and TRBJ1-4; 9 positions match TRBD1. This CDR3 is 14 amino acids long. Germline V lookup: CDR1 MNHNS, CDR2 SASEGT. V lost 9 bases and J lost 5; bases outside the gene matches: 7. This chain's CDR3 is CASRTTGGNEKLFF. The CDR3 DNA is TGTGCCAGTCGGACGACAGGGGGGAATGAAAAACTGTTTTTT.

The chain employs TRBV19 and TRBJ2-2, with a weak D call TRBD1 (5 bases). Per germline, CDR1 LNHDA and CDR2 SQIVND (reference sequence). The CDR3 runs 15 residues. Trimming removed 6 bases at V and 3 bases at J, with 14 bases between. In DNA, the CDR3 is TGTGCCAGTAGGAGTGGGCAGGGATACACCGGGGAGCTGTTTTTT. Residues: CASRSGQGYTGELFF.

V usage is TRBV4-2 and J usage is TRBJ1-5; D is unclear. Germline V gives CDR1 LGHNA, CDR2 YNFKEQ. V lost 0 bases to trimming and J lost 0 bases, with 18 bases between them. This CDR3 comprises 19 residues. The CDR3 sequence: CASSQEVLIAQYSNQPQHF. The CDR3 DNA follows: TGTGCCAGCAGCCAAGAAGTTCTTATAGCGCAATATAGCAATCAGCCCCAGCATTTT.

The chain is built from TRBV5-1 and TRBJ2-2; 7 bases fit TRBD1. With V trimmed by 0 bases and J by 4 bases, 6 bases remained unmatched. The CDR3 runs 16 residues. Germline assignment: CDR1 SGHRS and CDR2 YFSETQ. The CDR3, as DNA: TGCGCCAGCAGCTTGGCGCCGACAGGGCTCACCGGGGAGCTGTTTTTT. Protein: CASSLAPTGLTGELFF.

This clone was counted a single time. The rearrangement links TRBV6-5 to TRBJ1-2; 7 nucleotides match TRBD1. Germline CDR1 and CDR2: MNHEY and SVGAGI. The CDR3 covers 11 residues. After removal of 10 bases from V and 5 bases from J, the junction contained 4 bases not matched to a gene. Written as DNA, the CDR3 is TGTGCCACGACAGGGAAATATGGCTACACCTTC. Its translation is CATTGKYGYTF.

J is TRBJ1-3 and V is TRBV6-6; 8 nucleotides align to TRBD1. The CDR3 has 15 amino acids. CDR1 is MNHNY, CDR2 SVGAGI, per germline (reference sequence). V lost 7 bases to trimming and J lost 4 bases; unmatched junction nucleotides: 9. DNA for the CDR3: TGTGCCAGCAAAAACGGACAGGGAGGAGGAAACACCATATATTTT. Protein product: CASKNGQGGGNTIYF.

In its sample, this clone was seen once. This chain links TRBV2 with TRBJ2-1; D might be TRBD2 (6 bases). CDR3 length: 11 residues. Per germline, CDR1 SNHLY and CDR2 FYNNEI. With 9 bases removed from V and 8 bases from J, the gap between germline ends came to 11 bases. CDR3 bases: TGTGCCAGTGCCGGGAGCCATGAGCAGTTCTTC. It encodes CASAGSHEQFF.

J is TRBJ2-7 and V is TRBV10-3; 9 bases agree with TRBD1. CDR3 size: 16 residues. Germline V gives CDR1 ENHRY, CDR2 SYGVKD. J was trimmed by 0 bases and V by 5 bases; bases with no gene match: 8. The CDR3 coding sequence is TGTGCCATCAGTAACCCGGGACAGGGATCCTCCTACGAGCAGTACTTC. Translated, it gives CAISNPGQGSSYEQYF.

The J gene is TRBJ2-7, the V gene TRBV25-1; 8 nucleotides match TRBD1. CDR3 length equals 14 residues. Germline CDR1 is MGHDK and CDR2 is SYGVNS. Trimming at V came to 4 bases and at J to 6 bases, leaving 8 bases not matched to a gene. CDR3 in amino acids: CASSAPRGLGEQYF. As DNA, the CDR3 is TGTGCCAGCAGTGCACCCAGGGGGCTAGGCGAGCAGTACTTC.

The V gene is TRBV10-3, the J gene TRBJ1-1; weak D call: TRBD1 (6 bases). Germline CDR1 reads ENHRY; CDR2 reads SYGVKD. The CDR3 is 18 amino acids. Trimming took 0 bases from V and 5 from J, leaving 22 bases between them. DNA of the CDR3: TGTGCCATCAGTGAGTCGAAGCCCCGGGGGCGCGAGGTGACTGAAGCTTTCTTT. Translating it yields CAISESKPRGREVTEAFF.

This clone was seen only once. This sequence joins TRBV30 and TRBJ2-1; 9 bases line up with TRBD2. Germline-derived CDR1 and CDR2 are GTSNPN and SVGIG (reference sequence). V was pared by 5 bases and J by 9 bases, with 14 bases of the junction left unmatched. The CDR3 is made up of 15 amino acids. CDR3 amino acids: CAWHGRGLAGFEQFF. CDR3 coding DNA: TGTGCCTGGCATGGGCGGGGGCTAGCGGGATTTGAGCAGTTCTTC. The full variable domain, completed using reference TRBV30 and TRBJ2-1, is SQTIHQWPATLVQPVGSPLSLECTVEGTSNPNLYWYRQAAGRGLQLLFYSVGIGQISSEVPQNLSASRPQDRQFILSSKKLLLSDSGFYLCAWHGRGLAGFEQFFGPGTRLTVL.

This clone was seen a few times. CDR3 DNA sequence: TGTGCCAGCAGCCGGAGACAGGGGGCGGGAGATACGCAGTATTTT. It yields the protein CASSRRQGAGDTQYF. The V and J genes are TRBV13 and TRBJ2-3, with TRBD1 matching over 10 bases. CDR3 length: 15 amino acids. Germline V gene lookup returns CDR1 PRHDT and CDR2 FYEKMQ (reference sequence). V shed 5 bases, J shed 5 bases, and the junction held 7 bases outside the gene matches.

The chain couples TRBV7-9 to TRBJ2-7; tentative D call: TRBD1 (5 bases). The CDR3 has 15 residues. V gave up 6 bases and J gave up 2 bases, with 17 bases separating them. Germline V gene lookup returns CDR1 SEHNR and CDR2 FQNEAQ (reference sequence). The CDR3 reads CASSLGQVPPYEQYF. CDR3 nucleotide sequence: TGTGCCAGCAGTTTGGGGCAGGTCCCTCCCTACGAGCAGTACTTC.

The chain joins TRBV5-6 to TRBJ2-7; 10 bases line up with TRBD1. CDR3 length: 14 residues. The germline gives CDR1 SGHDT, CDR2 YYEEEE. V lost 4 bases, J lost 3 bases, and 4 bases stayed unmatched. The DNA of the CDR3 is TGTGCCAGCAGCGCCGGGACAGGGGACTACGAGCAGTACTTC. Protein product: CASSAGTGDYEQYF. The variable domain in full, completed from reference TRBV5-6 and TRBJ2-7, reads DAGVTQSPTHLIKTRGQQVTLRCSPKSGHDTVSWYQQALGQGPQFIFQYYEEEERQRGNFPDRFSGHQFPNYSSELNVNALLLGDSALYLCASSAGTGDYEQYFGPGTRLTVT.

The chain recombines TRBV29-1 with TRBJ1-4; 10 bases are shared with TRBD1. This CDR3 is 14 amino acids long. J gave up 5 bases and V 4 bases, and 4 bases lay outside the gene matches. Germline CDR1 reads SQVTM; CDR2 reads ANQGSEA. The CDR3 sequence: CSVGTGGSNEKLFF. DNA for the CDR3: TGCAGCGTTGGGACAGGGGGGTCAAATGAAAAACTGTTTTTT.

In DNA, the CDR3 is TGTGCCAGCAGCACGGGACAGGGTGGCTTCTACGAGCAGTACTTC. Its protein is CASSTGQGGFYEQYF. V usage is TRBV7-9 and J usage is TRBJ2-7; 9 bases line up with TRBD1. This CDR3 has 15 residues. J gave up 3 bases and V 5 bases, and 8 bases lay outside the gene matches. The germline gives CDR1 SEHNR, CDR2 FQNEAQ (reference sequence). Using reference TRBV7-9 and TRBJ2-7 for the parts outside the CDR3, the full variable domain is DTGVSQNPRHKITKRGQNVTFRCDPISEHNRLYWYRQTLGQGPEFLTYFQNEAQLEKSRLLSDRFSAERPKGSFSTLEIQRTEQGDSAMYLCASSTGQGGFYEQYFGPGTRLTVT.

The chain carries TRBV27 and TRBJ2-3; the D gene is possibly TRBD2 (7 bases). V lost 7 bases and J lost 4, with 15 bases in between. The germline gives CDR1 MNHEY, CDR2 SMNVEV (reference sequence). The CDR3 has 14 residues. The CDR3 DNA reads as TGTGCCAGCACCCCCATAGGGGGGGCAGATACGCAGTATTTT. Its protein product is CASTPIGGADTQYF.

V is TRBV19 and J is TRBJ1-3, with 7 positions matching TRBD1. The CDR3 contains 15 residues. After removal of 6 bases from V and 8 bases from J, the junction contained 13 bases not matched to a gene. CDR1 is LNHDA and CDR2 is SQIVND in the germline V gene (reference sequence). The CDR3 here is CASRNFQGDGDTIYF. DNA of the CDR3: TGTGCCAGTAGAAACTTCCAGGGGGACGGAGACACCATATATTTT.

This rearrangement joins TRBV11-2 to TRBJ2-2, with D uncertain. V was cut by 0 bases and J by 6 bases, with 2 bases left in between. The CDR3 totals 12 residues. Germline assignment: CDR1 SGHAT and CDR2 FQNNGV. The CDR3 region has the DNA TGTGCCAGCAGCTTAGATCCCGGGGAGCTGTTTTTT. It is translated as CASSLDPGELFF.